This is a list of T cell receptor beta chains from one sample in a study of cytotoxic CD8 clonotypes in ibrutinib-treated CLL. TCRdb keeps only in-frame clones here, not all; method: immunoSEQ multiplex PCR. Among more than 200,000 clones listed, 70% were seen once. Sequenced material: PBMCs, taken after 24 months of ibrutinib treatment. Receptor source: a human donor with chronic lymphocytic leukemia. Both conserved end residues are part of each CDR3. The D gene is left open where the match is weak. Expanded clones are given a class, and other clones once, few, many or no size at all.

size,D,V,J,DNA,CDR3
.,.,TRBV10-3,TRBJ1-4,TGTGCCATCAGTGACCCGGTACCGGGTCAAAATGAAAAACTGTTTTTT,CAISDPVPGQNEKLFF
few,TRBD1,TRBV6-5,TRBJ1-3,TGTGCCAGCAGTCGACAGGGTGCTGGAAACACCATATATTTT,CASSRQGAGNTIYF
.,TRBD1,TRBV7-9,TRBJ2-7,TGTGCCAGCAGCTCCATTAGGGACAGGGGGCACGAGCAGTACTTC,CASSSIRDRGHEQYF
once,.,TRBV11-2,TRBJ1-5,TGTGCCAGCAGCTTAGATGACCTTAATCAGCCCCAGCATTTT,CASSLDDLNQPQHF
.,.,TRBV7-2,TRBJ2-1,TGTGCCAGCAGCCCCGCCGGAGGGCCCGGCTCCTACAATGAGCAGTTCTTC,CASSPAGGPGSYNEQFF
.,.,TRBV7-9,TRBJ2-5,TGTGCCAGCAGCCCCCTGGAGGGTAGGGGCGAGACCCAGTACTTC,CASSPLEGRGETQYF
.,.,TRBV11-2,TRBJ2-1,TGTGCCAGCCGCATACTAGGAGATGAGCAGTTCTTC,CASRILGDEQFF
.,TRBD1,TRBV5-6,TRBJ2-1,TGTGCCAGCAGCTTGGTCGGGACAGGGATGCCCAATGAGCAGTTCTTC,CASSLVGTGMPNEQFF
.,.,TRBV6-1,TRBJ2-2,TGTGCCAGCCGCCGTTTTCCCGGGGAGCTGTTTTTT,CASRRFPGELFF
once,TRBD2,TRBV27,TRBJ2-5,TGTGCCAGCAGTTTATTCCCCCCCGGGGAGCGGGAGTCGCGAGAGACCCAGTACTTC,CASSLFPPGERESRETQYF
.,.,TRBV28,TRBJ1-5,TGTGCCAGCAGCATTACAGCCGCCCACCAGCATTTT,CASSITAAHQHF
.,.,TRBV9,TRBJ2-2,TGTGCCAGCAGCGTAGGTTCTAGCAGACTCACCGGGGAGCTGTTTTTT,CASSVGSSRLTGELFF
once,.,TRBV4-1,TRBJ2-7,TGCGCCAGCAGCCAAGGGCAGGGCCCCTCCTACGAGCAGTACTTC,CASSQGQGPSYEQYF